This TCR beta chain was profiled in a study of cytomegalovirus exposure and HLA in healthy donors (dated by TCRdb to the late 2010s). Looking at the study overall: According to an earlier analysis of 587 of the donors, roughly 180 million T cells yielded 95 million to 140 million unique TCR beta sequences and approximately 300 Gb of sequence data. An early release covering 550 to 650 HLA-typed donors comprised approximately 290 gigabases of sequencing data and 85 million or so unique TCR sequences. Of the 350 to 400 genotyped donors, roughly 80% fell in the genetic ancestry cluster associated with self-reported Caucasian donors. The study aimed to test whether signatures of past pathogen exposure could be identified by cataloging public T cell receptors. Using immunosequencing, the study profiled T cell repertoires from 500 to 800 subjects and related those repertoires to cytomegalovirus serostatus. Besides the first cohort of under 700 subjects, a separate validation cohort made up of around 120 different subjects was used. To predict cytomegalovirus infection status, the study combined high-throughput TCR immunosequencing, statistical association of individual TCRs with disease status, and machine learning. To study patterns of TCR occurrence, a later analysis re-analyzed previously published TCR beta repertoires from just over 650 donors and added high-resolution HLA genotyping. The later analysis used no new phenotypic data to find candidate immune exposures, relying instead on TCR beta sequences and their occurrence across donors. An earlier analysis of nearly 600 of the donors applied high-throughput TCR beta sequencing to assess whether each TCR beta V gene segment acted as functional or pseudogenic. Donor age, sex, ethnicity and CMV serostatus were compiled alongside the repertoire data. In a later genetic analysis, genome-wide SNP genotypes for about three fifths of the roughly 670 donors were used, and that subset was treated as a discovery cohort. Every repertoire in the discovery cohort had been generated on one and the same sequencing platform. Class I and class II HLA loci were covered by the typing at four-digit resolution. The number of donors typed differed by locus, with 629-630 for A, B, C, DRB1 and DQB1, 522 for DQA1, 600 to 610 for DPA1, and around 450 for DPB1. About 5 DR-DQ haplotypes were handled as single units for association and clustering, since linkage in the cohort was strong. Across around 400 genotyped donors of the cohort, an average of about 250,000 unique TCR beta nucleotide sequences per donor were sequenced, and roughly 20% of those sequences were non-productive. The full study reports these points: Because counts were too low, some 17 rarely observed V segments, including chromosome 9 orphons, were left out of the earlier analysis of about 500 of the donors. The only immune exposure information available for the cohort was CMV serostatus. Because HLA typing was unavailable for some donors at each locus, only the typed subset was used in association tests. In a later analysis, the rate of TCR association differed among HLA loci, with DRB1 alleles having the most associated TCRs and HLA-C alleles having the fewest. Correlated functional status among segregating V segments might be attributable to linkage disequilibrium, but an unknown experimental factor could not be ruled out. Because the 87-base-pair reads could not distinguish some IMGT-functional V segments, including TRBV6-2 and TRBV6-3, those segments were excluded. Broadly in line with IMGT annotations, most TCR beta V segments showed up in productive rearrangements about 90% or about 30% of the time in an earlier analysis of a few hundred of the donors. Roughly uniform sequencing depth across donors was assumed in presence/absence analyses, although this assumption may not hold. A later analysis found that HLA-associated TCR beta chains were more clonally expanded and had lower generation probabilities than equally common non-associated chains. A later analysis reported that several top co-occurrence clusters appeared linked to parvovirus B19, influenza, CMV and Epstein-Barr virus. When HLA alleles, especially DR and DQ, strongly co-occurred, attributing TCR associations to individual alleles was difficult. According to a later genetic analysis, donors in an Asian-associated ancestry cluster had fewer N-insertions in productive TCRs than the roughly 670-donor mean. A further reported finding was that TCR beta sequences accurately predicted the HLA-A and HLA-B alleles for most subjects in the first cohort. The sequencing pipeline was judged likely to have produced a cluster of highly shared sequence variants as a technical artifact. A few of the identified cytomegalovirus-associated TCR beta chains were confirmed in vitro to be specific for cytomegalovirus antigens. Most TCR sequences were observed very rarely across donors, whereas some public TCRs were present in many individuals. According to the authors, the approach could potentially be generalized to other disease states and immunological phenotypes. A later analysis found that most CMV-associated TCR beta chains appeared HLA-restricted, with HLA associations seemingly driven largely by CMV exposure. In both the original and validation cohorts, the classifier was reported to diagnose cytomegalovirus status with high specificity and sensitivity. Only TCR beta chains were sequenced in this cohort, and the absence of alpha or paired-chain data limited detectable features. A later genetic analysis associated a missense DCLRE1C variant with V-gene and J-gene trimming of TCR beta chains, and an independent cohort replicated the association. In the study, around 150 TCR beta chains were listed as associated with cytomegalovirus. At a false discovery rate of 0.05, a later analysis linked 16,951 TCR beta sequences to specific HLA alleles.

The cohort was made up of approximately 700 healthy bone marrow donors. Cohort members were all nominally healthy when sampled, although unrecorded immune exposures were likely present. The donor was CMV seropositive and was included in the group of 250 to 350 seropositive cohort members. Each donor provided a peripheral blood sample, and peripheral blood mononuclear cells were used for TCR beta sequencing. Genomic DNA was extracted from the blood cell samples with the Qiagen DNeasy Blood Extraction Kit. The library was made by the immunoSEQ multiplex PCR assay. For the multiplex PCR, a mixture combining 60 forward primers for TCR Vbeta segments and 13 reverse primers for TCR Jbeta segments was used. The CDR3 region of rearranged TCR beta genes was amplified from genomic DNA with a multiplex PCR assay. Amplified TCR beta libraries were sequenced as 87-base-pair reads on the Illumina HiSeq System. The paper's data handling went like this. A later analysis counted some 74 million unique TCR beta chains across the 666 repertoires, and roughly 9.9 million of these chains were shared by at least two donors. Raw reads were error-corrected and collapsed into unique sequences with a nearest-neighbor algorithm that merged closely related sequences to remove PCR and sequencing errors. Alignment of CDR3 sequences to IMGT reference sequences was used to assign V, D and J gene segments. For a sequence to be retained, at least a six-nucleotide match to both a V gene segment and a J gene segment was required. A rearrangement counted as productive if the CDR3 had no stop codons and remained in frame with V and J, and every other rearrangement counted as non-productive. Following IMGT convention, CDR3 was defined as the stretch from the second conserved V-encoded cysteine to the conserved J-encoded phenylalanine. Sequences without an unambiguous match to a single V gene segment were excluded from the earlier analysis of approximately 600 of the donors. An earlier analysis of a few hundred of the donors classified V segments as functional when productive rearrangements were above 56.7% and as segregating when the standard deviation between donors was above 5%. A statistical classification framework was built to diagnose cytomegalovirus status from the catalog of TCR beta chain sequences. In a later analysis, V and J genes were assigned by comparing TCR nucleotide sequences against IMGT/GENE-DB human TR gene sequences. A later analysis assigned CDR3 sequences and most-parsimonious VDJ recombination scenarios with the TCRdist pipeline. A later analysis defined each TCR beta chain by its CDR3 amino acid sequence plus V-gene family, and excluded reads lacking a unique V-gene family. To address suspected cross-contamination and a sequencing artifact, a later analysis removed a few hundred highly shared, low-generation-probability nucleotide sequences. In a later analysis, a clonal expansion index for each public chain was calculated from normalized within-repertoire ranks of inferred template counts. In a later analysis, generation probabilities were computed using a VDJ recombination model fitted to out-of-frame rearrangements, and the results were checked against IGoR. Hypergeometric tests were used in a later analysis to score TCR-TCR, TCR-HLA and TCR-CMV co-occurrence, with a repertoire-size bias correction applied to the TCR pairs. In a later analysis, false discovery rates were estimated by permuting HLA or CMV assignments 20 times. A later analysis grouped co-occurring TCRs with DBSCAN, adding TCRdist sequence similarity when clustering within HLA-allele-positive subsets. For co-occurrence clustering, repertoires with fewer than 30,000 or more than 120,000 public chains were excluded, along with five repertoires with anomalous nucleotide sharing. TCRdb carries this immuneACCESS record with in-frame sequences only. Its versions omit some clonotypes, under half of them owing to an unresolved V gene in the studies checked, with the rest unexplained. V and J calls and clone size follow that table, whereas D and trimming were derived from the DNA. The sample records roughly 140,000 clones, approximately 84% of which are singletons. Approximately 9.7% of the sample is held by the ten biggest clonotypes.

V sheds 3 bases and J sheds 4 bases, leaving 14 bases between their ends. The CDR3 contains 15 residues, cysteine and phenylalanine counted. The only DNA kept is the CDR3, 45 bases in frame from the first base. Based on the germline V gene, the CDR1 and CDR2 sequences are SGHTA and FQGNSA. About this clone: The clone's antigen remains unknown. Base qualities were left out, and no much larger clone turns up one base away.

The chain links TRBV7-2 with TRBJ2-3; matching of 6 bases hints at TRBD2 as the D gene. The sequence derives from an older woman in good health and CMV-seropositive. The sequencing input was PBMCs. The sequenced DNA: TGTGCCAGCAGCTTTGGGGGGTTTTCGTCAGATACGCAGTATTTT. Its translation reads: CASSFGGFSSDTQYF.